This paragraph reports one TCR beta chain. The sample is drawn from a study of identical twins. Per germline, CDR1 MNHEY and CDR2 SVGAGI. This CDR3 is 12 amino acids long. The V end was cut by 8 bases, the J end by 8 bases, with 15 bases between. MiXCR was run by TCRdb on the 5' RACE reads, yielding one entry per CDR3 protein. The sample includes some 690,000 distinct CDR3 sequences, 21% seen only once; the top ten take approximately 4.5%. These same data were also listed under a study on T cells expressing NK-cell markers. From that second work: Underlying the TCR beta repertoires were sorted CD3+CD56+NKG2C+, CD3+CD56+NKG2C- and CD3+CD56-NKG2C+ T cells. In the group of eight sequenced donors, seven were HCMV-seropositive and one was seronegative.

Sequences were obtained from PBMCs. The chain uses TRBV6-5 and TRBJ1-2, with D possibly being TRBD1 (5 bases). This receptor was obtained from a young woman in good health. The CDR3 loop reads CASSAQGSGYTF. In nucleotides, the CDR3 is TGTGCCAGCTCGGCGCAGGGTAGCGGCTACACCTTC.